The 21 T cell receptor beta chains in this list originate from one sample, sequenced in a study of T cell repertoires in cytomegalovirus infection. MiXCR, run by TCRdb on the reads, gives a single entry per CDR3 protein. This table has around 130,000 distinct CDR3 sequences, almost 9% appearing once. The sequenced material came from PBMCs. The receptors were gathered from a human donor in good health (CMV status not recorded). Some clones in this sample may be carry-over from other donors' samples.

This clonotype was found many times. V usage is TRBV7-2 and J usage is TRBJ2-1, with TRBD2 identical over 9 bases. CDR1 SGHTA and CDR2 FQGNSA come from the germline V gene. Trimming at V came to 1 base and at J to 5 bases, leaving 9 bases not matched to a gene. The CDR3 loop spans 17 amino acids. CDR3 in amino acids: CASSLVGAGGPNNEQFF. The CDR3 coding sequence is TGTGCCAGCAGCTTAGTTGGGGCGGGGGGGCCAAACAATGAGCAGTTCTTC.

This clonotype was seen a few times. J is TRBJ1-1 and V is TRBV6-2 or TRBV6-3, with D hard to call. The CDR3 consists of 13 residues. Germline CDR1 and CDR2: MNHEY and SVGEGT. The germline V and J ends were trimmed by 4 bases and 8 bases, with 14 bases remaining between them. The CDR3 sequence: CASSFIARSEAFF. CDR3 in DNA: TGTGCCAGCAGTTTTATCGCCCGAAGCGAAGCTTTCTTT.

This clonotype was counted many times. The V call is TRBV5-1, the J call TRBJ2-1; TRBD1 matches at 7 bases. Trimming cost V 4 bases and J 6 bases; bases outside gene matches: 7. Germline CDR1 reads SGHRS; CDR2 reads YFSETQ. The CDR3 is 14 residues long. The CDR3 DNA is TGCGCCAGCAGCATGCAGGGGGTAACCAATGAGCAGTTCTTC. Translated: CASSMQGVTNEQFF. The complete variable domain, with remaining parts taken from reference TRBV5-1 and TRBJ2-1, reads KAGVTQTPRYLIKTRGQQVTLSCSPISGHRSVSWYQQTPGQGLQFLFEYFSETQRNKGNFPGRFSGRQFSNSRSEMNVSTLELGDSALYLCASSMQGVTNEQFFGPGTRLTVL.

This clonotype was detected many times. J is TRBJ1-1 and V is TRBV7-2; D might be TRBD1 (6 bases). The germline gives CDR1 SGHTA, CDR2 FQGNSA. Trimming cost V 5 bases and J 4 bases, with 17 bases left between them. This CDR3 contains 15 residues. CDR3 protein: CASSPLGGGGTEAFF. The CDR3 nucleotides read TGTGCCAGCAGCCCCTTGGGCGGGGGCGGCACTGAAGCTTTCTTT.

This clonotype has a count of ten or more. The chain carries TRBV7-8 and TRBJ2-5; D is unresolved. V shed 5 bases and J shed 7 bases, with 8 bases lying between them. This CDR3 is 11 amino acids long. The germline V gene encodes CDR1 SGHVS and CDR2 FQNEAQ. The CDR3 DNA reads TGTGCCAGCAGCACCGGTTTGACCCAGTACTTC. Translated, it gives CASSTGLTQYF.

Points on this clonotype: It may be a read error: a sequence one base away is much more abundant. V gene TRBV28 combines with J gene TRBJ1-2; TRBD1 might be the D (5 bases). The ends were cut back, 11 bases at V and 2 bases at J, with 12 bases in the middle. Germline assignment: CDR1 MDHEN and CDR2 SYDVKM. The CDR3 extends over 12 amino acids. This CDR3 is CARKAGNYGYTF. CDR3 coding DNA: TGTGCCCGCAAAGCAGGGAACTATGGCTACACCTTC.

This clonotype was picked up one time. This chain connects TRBV5-6 to TRBJ2-1, with D perhaps TRBD2 (5 bases). CDR1 is SGHDT and CDR2 is YYEEEE in the germline V gene. This CDR3 comprises 19 residues. The germline V and J ends were trimmed by 0 bases and 0 bases, with 19 bases remaining between them. CDR3: CASSLGPTGTLSSYNEQFF. CDR3 in DNA: TGTGCCAGCAGCTTGGGCCCAACGGGAACCCTAAGCTCCTACAATGAGCAGTTCTTC.

This clonotype was observed at least ten times. The chain joins TRBV7-2 to TRBJ1-1; D remains ambiguous. The V and J ends lost 8 bases and 4 bases respectively, with 14 bases between them. The CDR3 is 13 amino acids. From germline, CDR1 is SGHTA and CDR2 FQGNSA. CDR3 residues: CASGTSRGTEAFF. The CDR3 DNA reads as TGTGCCAGCGGCACAAGCCGGGGCACTGAAGCTTTCTTT.

This clonotype was observed many times. V is TRBV20-1 and J is TRBJ2-3; 9 bases are shared with TRBD2. Germline-derived CDR1 and CDR2 are DFQATT and SNEGSKA (reference sequence). The CDR3 sequence is 15 residues long. Trimming at V came to 3 bases and at J to 2 bases, leaving 6 bases not matched to a gene. CDR3 sequence (DNA): TGCAGTGCTAGCTCCGCGGGGGGGCTCACAGATACGCAGTATTTT. Translation: CSASSAGGLTDTQYF.

About this clonotype itself: Since a much larger clone is just one base distant, this may be a read error. The rearrangement joins TRBV19 to TRBJ2-1; 9 nucleotides agree with TRBD2. Germline-derived CDR1 and CDR2 are LNHDA and SQIVND (reference sequence). The CDR3 sequence is 17 residues long. CDR3 sequence: CASSFLASGENYNEQLF. In DNA, the CDR3 is TGTGCCAGTAGTTTTTTGGCTAGCGGGGAGAATTACAATGAGCAGTTATTC.

This clonotype showed up many times. This chain joins TRBV6-6 and TRBJ2-7, with D possibly matching TRBD2 (6 bases). CDR3 length equals 16 residues. Germline V CDR1 and CDR2: MNHNY, SVGAGI (reference sequence). Between the trimmed V and J ends, which lost 5 bases and 0 bases, there was a span of 17 bases. CDR3 loop: CASSLQVGRSSYEQYF. For the CDR3, the DNA is TGTGCCAGCAGTCTCCAAGTAGGGAGGAGCTCCTACGAGCAGTACTTC.

This clonotype was seen only a few times. The rearrangement joins TRBV29-1 to TRBJ1-5; D gene ambiguous. V lost 8 bases, J lost 6 bases, and 11 bases lay in between. The germline V gene has CDR1 SQVTM and CDR2 ANQGSEA. This CDR3 region has 11 residues. This CDR3 is CSRKLGQPQHF. The CDR3 coding sequence is TGCAGCCGCAAGTTGGGTCAGCCCCAGCATTTT.

The CDR3 nucleotides read TGTGCCAGCAGCCCCCCTGATGCGGGGGCCTACACAGATACGCAGTATTTT. Protein sequence: CASSPPDAGAYTDTQYF. This sequence joins TRBV5-4 and TRBJ2-3, with a weak D call TRBD2 (7 bases). V was pared by 4 bases and J by 2 bases, with 20 bases between. The CDR3 sequence is 17 residues long. Per germline, CDR1 SGHNT and CDR2 YYREEE (reference sequence).

In its sample, this clonotype was seen many times. The chain carries TRBV28 and TRBJ1-1; TRBD1 matches 8 bases. CDR1 MDHEN and CDR2 SYDVKM come from the germline V gene. Germline trimming cut 3 bases from V and 5 bases from J; bases unmatched to any gene: 5. This CDR3 is 14 amino acids long. The CDR3 here is CASSLDREVTEAFF. CDR3 nucleotides: TGTGCCAGCAGTTTGGACAGGGAGGTGACTGAAGCTTTCTTT.

This clonotype was observed many times. The chain combines TRBV7-8 with TRBJ1-1; D is perhaps TRBD1 (5 bases). This CDR3 comprises 13 residues. The germline V and J ends were trimmed by 5 bases and 1 base, with 8 bases remaining between them. Germline V gene data show CDR1 as SGHVS and CDR2 as FQNEAQ. CDR3 sequence reads: CASSVGQNTEAFF. The CDR3 DNA reads as TGTGCCAGCAGCGTAGGACAGAACACTGAAGCTTTCTTT.

Notes on this clonotype: A much larger clone lies a single base off, so this may be a read error. J is TRBJ1-1 and V is TRBV5-1; maybe TRBD1 (6 bases). The CDR3 has 15 residues. From germline, CDR1 is SGHRS and CDR2 YFSETQ. Here the CDR3 reads CASSLVGAWNIEAFF. Written as DNA, the CDR3 is TGCGCCAGCAGCTTGGTGGGGGCCTGGAACATTGAAGCTTTCTTT.

This clonotype was found many times. The chain carries TRBV28 and TRBJ2-2; D ambiguous. This CDR3 contains 16 residues. Between the trimmed V and J ends, which lost 7 bases and 5 bases, there was a span of 20 bases. Per germline, CDR1 MDHEN and CDR2 SYDVKM. The CDR3 protein is CASTRYGFKSTGELFF. As DNA, the CDR3 is TGTGCCAGCACCCGTTATGGGTTCAAATCGACCGGGGAGCTGTTTTTT.

The sample holds one count of this clonotype. A read error may be the cause here, since a much bigger clone is one base away. This is likely a read error, given that the CDR3 carries no conserved phenylalanine or tryptophan at its end. J is TRBJ2-7 and V is TRBV11-2; 12 bases are a match to TRBD2. Looked up from germline, CDR1 is SGHAT and CDR2 is FQNNGV. The CDR3 loop spans 17 amino acids. The trim removed 5 bases at V and 3 bases at J, leaving 11 bases unmatched. The CDR3 loop reads CASSRTTSGGASYEQYS. CDR3 DNA: TGTGCCAGCAGCCGAACGACTAGCGGGGGTGCAAGCTACGAGCAGTACTCC.

In its sample, this clonotype was seen a few times. The V gene is TRBV10-2, the J gene TRBJ1-5; 8 nucleotides line up with TRBD1. CDR1 is WSHSY and CDR2 is SAAADI in the germline V gene. This CDR3 has 14 residues. Trimming at V came to 6 bases and at J to 7 bases, leaving 8 bases not matched to a gene. CDR3 nucleotides: TGCGCCAGCAGGGACAGGGTTGAGGGGCAGCCCCAGCATTTT. It translates to CASRDRVEGQPQHF.

This clonotype was counted only a few times. This sequence joins TRBV20-1 and TRBJ1-6, with a tentative D call TRBD1 (6 bases). The CDR3 extends over 16 amino acids. Germline CDR1 is DFQATT and CDR2 is SNEGSKA (reference sequence). V lost 0 bases to trimming and J lost 1 base, with 10 bases between them. CDR3 region: CSARDGQGSYNSPLHF. The CDR3 DNA is TGCAGTGCTAGAGATGGTCAGGGGTCCTATAATTCACCCCTCCACTTT.

This clonotype has a count of ten or more. V and J are TRBV2 and TRBJ2-7, with a tentative D call TRBD2 (6 bases). The CDR3 covers 11 residues. Germline CDR1 is SNHLY and CDR2 is FYNNEI. Between the trimmed V and J ends, which lost 4 bases and 7 bases, there was a span of 8 bases. The CDR3: CASSGRVEQYF. CDR3 nucleotides: TGTGCCAGCAGTGGGAGGGTGGAGCAGTACTTC.